A single sample gave rise to the 10 T cell receptor beta chains below, sequenced in a study of Graves' ophthalmopathy and Graves' hyperthyroidism. The authors amplified TCR beta CDR3 regions, and they did so from RNA transcripts for repertoire sequencing. RT-PCR with HTBI primers came first, then second-round multiplex PCR. TCRdb fed the multiplex PCR reads into MiXCR, producing one record per CDR3 protein. This table holds approximately 160,000 distinct CDR3 sequences, around two fifths found once. Sequenced sample: peripheral blood. Receptor source: a man aged 25 to 40 with Graves' ophthalmopathy.

The genes are TRBV6-1 and TRBJ1-2; D uncertain. The V gene's germline CDR1 is MNHNS and CDR2 SASEGT. The CDR3 length is 14 residues. V lost 6 bases, J lost 9 bases, and 20 bases lay in between. The CDR3 sequence is CASRLGEQAFSYTF. As DNA, the CDR3 is TGTGCCAGCAGACTAGGAGAGCAGGCGTTTAGCTACACCTTC.

This clonotype was observed many times. At one end, the junction sequence differs from germline, possibly due to a read error. The J gene is TRBJ1-5, the V gene TRBV5-1; maybe TRBD1 (5 bases). Germline-derived CDR1 and CDR2 are SGHRS and YFSETQ. This CDR3 region has 14 residues. The CDR3 sequence: CASSLVGGNQPQHF. CDR3 in DNA: TGTGCCAGCAGTTTGGTAGGGGGCAATCAGCCCCAGCATTTT.

The rearrangement links TRBV28 to TRBJ1-1; D unclear. V lost 5 bases and J 0 bases, leaving 16 bases between the germline ends. CDR1 and CDR2 (germline): MDHEN, SYDVKM. This CDR3 has 16 amino acids. This CDR3 is CASSDPSRPLNTEAFF. CDR3 nucleotides: TGTGCCAGCAGTGACCCTAGCCGGCCATTGAACACTGAAGCTTTCTTT.

Many counts were recorded for this clonotype. The J gene is TRBJ1-1, the V gene TRBV9; D may be TRBD1 (6 bases). V was clipped by 3 bases and J by 5 bases, with 11 bases between them. The CDR3 spans 13 residues. The germline V gene has CDR1 SGDLS and CDR2 YYNGEE. CDR3: CASSEGGGTEAFF. As DNA, the CDR3 is TGTGCCAGCAGCGAGGGGGGAGGGACTGAAGCTTTCTTT.

This clonotype was detected many times. The chain links TRBV6-5 to TRBJ1-2; 9 bases fit TRBD1. This CDR3 comprises 16 residues. Trimming removed 2 bases from V and 0 bases from J; junction bases left unmatched: 4. The germline V gene has CDR1 MNHEY and CDR2 SVGAGI. CDR3 sequence reads: CASSYGTGQANYGYTF. DNA for the CDR3: TGTGCCAGCAGTTACGGGACAGGGCAAGCTAACTATGGCTACACCTTC.

This clonotype was seen many times. The rearrangement links TRBV20-1 to TRBJ2-5; D gene uncertain. The CDR3 extends over 12 amino acids. V was trimmed by 6 bases and J by 4 bases, leaving 12 bases between them. In germline, CDR1 is DFQATT, CDR2 SNEGSKA (reference sequence). The CDR3 is CSAKSRLETQYF. The CDR3 DNA is TGCAGTGCCAAGTCTCGGCTAGAGACCCAGTACTTC.

This clonotype occurred many times. CDR3: CASSFFGGWEKNIQYF. The CDR3 bases are TGTGCCAGCAGTTTCTTCGGGGGCTGGGAAAAAAACATTCAGTACTTC. The V gene is TRBV12-3 or TRBV12-4, the J gene TRBJ2-4; the D call may be TRBD1 or TRBD2 (6 bases each). The CDR3 has 16 residues. Trimming removed 3 bases at V and 4 bases at J, with 16 bases between.

This clonotype was seen ten or more times. Germline is not matched at one junction end, which may reflect a read error. The chain recombines TRBV7-8 with TRBJ2-2; D call uncertain. Germline V gene lookup returns CDR1 SGHVS and CDR2 FQNEAQ. The CDR3 sequence is 12 residues long. The DNA for the CDR3 is TGTGCCAGCGGCTTACCCACCGGGGAGCTGTTTTTT. Protein: CASGLPTGELFF.

The chain uses TRBV6-5 and TRBJ2-7; weak D call: TRBD2 (5 bases). This CDR3 contains 13 residues. Per the germline V gene, CDR1 is MNHEY and CDR2 is SVGAGI. Trimming took off 2 bases at V and 7 bases at J, with 12 bases between the two ends. CDR3 amino acids: CASSYNRAAEQYF. The DNA for the CDR3 is TGTGCCAGCAGTTACAACAGAGCGGCTGAGCAGTACTTC.

This clonotype was recorded many times. The genes are TRBV4-2 and TRBJ2-7; TRBD2 agrees at 13 bases. This CDR3 contains 16 residues. V trimming: 1 base; J trimming: 5 bases; junction bases outside the gene matches: 5. CDR1 is LGHNA and CDR2 is YNFKEQ in the germline V gene. CDR3 protein: CASSQVLTSGRNEQYF. Written as DNA, the CDR3 is TGTGCCAGCAGCCAAGTCTTGACTAGCGGGAGGAACGAGCAGTACTTC.